The TCR beta chain under discussion was sequenced for a study of T cells after yellow fever vaccination. They built TCR cDNA with 5'RACE template switching, a step that put in a universal primer site and UMIs. TCRdb redid the calling of the 5' RACE reads with MiXCR, one entry per CDR3 protein. The top ten clones hold about 18% of a sample with some 560,000 distinct CDR3 sequences, approximately 16% of them seen once. CDR3 length: 14 amino acids. V was pared by 0 bases and J by 7 bases, with 15 bases between. Germline V lookup: CDR1 DFQATT, CDR2 SNEGSKA (reference sequence). The chain joins TRBV20-1 to TRBJ1-2; D not certain. The TCR sequence derives from a man aged 18 to 35 who received the YFV17D yellow fever vaccine. This specimen consisted of PBMCs, obtained 5 days after the first yellow fever vaccination. CDR3: CSARDPSSHGGYTF. The CDR3 DNA follows: TGCAGTGCTAGAGATCCCTCATCCCACGGTGGCTACACCTTC.